The next 27 T cell receptor beta chains were all read from a single sample in a study of regulatory dendritic cells for organ transplantation. Here immunoSEQ multiplex PCR was the method, and the copy in TCRdb shows in-frame clones only, minus some. The table includes roughly 27,000 clones, 75% to 80% detected once. The source material was memory CD4+ T cells from blood. As for subset: CD45RO+ memory T cells. These receptors were collected from a human donor in good health.

The rearrangement links TRBV11-2 to TRBJ1-6; D is unclear. Germline V CDR1 and CDR2: SGHAT, FQNNGV. With 2 bases removed from V and 0 bases from J, the gap between germline ends came to 11 bases. CDR3 length: 17 residues. Written as DNA, the CDR3 is TGTGCCAGCAGCTTAAGTGCAGAGAGCTCCTATAATTCACCCCTCCACTTT. Amino acids: CASSLSAESSYNSPLHF.

This chain links TRBV5-4 with TRBJ2-1; maybe TRBD2 (6 bases). The germline gives CDR1 SGHNT, CDR2 YYREEE (reference sequence). CDR3 length equals 15 residues. CDR3 loop: CASGPDVSSYNEQFF. CDR3 in DNA: TGTGCGAGCGGGCCGGACGTGAGCTCCTACAATGAGCAGTTCTTC.

The V and J genes are TRBV9 and TRBJ2-3; tentative D call: TRBD2 (6 bases). Germline values: CDR1 SGDLS, CDR2 YYNGEE. CDR3 size: 15 residues. Trimming removed 4 bases at V and 4 bases at J, with 16 bases between. The CDR3: CASSPNPGSADTQYF. CDR3 bases: TGTGCCAGCAGCCCCAACCCCGGGAGCGCAGATACGCAGTATTTT.

This rearrangement joins TRBV7-3 to TRBJ1-1; D ambiguous. The V end was cut by 4 bases, the J end by 1 base, with 10 bases between. Germline CDR1 reads SGHTA; CDR2 reads FQGTGA. The CDR3 spans 14 residues. The CDR3 region has the DNA TGTGCCAGCAGCTCCGGTCATTCGAACACTGAAGCTTTCTTT. Translation gives CASSSGHSNTEAFF.

The CDR3, as DNA: TGTGCCAGCAGCGAGGGACAGGGATTCGGGGCCCAGCATTTT. Its translation is CASSEGQGFGAQHF. The J gene is TRBJ1-5, the V gene TRBV2, with 9 bases aligning to TRBD1. CDR1 and CDR2 (germline): SNHLY, FYNNEI. The V segment lost 6 bases and the J segment 11 bases; nucleotides outside the gene matches: 11. The CDR3 is made up of 14 amino acids.

V usage is TRBV4-3 and J usage is TRBJ2-1; the D call may be TRBD1 or TRBD2 (7 bases each). Trimming took 3 bases from V and 3 from J, leaving 21 bases between them. CDR3 length: 18 residues. The germline CDR1 and CDR2 sequences are LGHNA and YSLEER. The CDR3 region is CASSHGTGPRGGYNEQFF. Written as DNA, the CDR3 is TGCGCCAGCAGCCATGGAACCGGTCCCAGGGGGGGCTACAATGAGCAGTTCTTC.

The rearrangement uses TRBV28 and TRBJ2-1; a possible D gene is TRBD1 (6 bases). Germline-derived CDR1 and CDR2 are MDHEN and SYDVKM. This CDR3 is 16 amino acids long. V was shortened by 3 bases and J by 0 bases, with 12 bases between the two germline ends. In DNA, the CDR3 is TGTGCCAGCAGTTTGCTAGGACAGAGCTCCTACAATGAGCAGTTCTTC. Translating gives CASSLLGQSSYNEQFF.

This chain uses TRBV6-1 with TRBJ2-1; D unresolved. Germline V lookup: CDR1 MNHNS, CDR2 SASEGT. There are 15 residues in the CDR3. Deletions cut 8 bases from V and 1 base from J, with 15 bases between. CDR3 in DNA: TGTGCCAGCTCCTCTGCGCCAGGATCCTACAATGAGCAGTTCTTC. This sequence encodes CASSSAPGSYNEQFF.

The gene calls are TRBV6-6 and TRBJ1-4; the D is unclear. CDR1 is MNHNY and CDR2 is SVGAGI in the germline V gene (reference sequence). The V and J ends lost 0 bases and 7 bases respectively, with 12 bases between them. The CDR3 is 15 amino acids. The CDR3 coding sequence is TGTGCCAGCAGTTACTCGGGTGCTTACGGTGAAAAACTGTTTTTT. Residues: CASSYSGAYGEKLFF.

The chain is built from TRBV30 and TRBJ2-3; the D is unclear. Per germline, CDR1 GTSNPN and CDR2 SVGIG (reference sequence). The CDR3 is 14 residues long. Trimming took off 2 bases at V and 3 bases at J, with 12 bases between the two ends. The DNA of the CDR3 is TGTGCCTGGAGTAACCCTTGGCGAACAGATACGCAGTATTTT. This translates into CAWSNPWRTDTQYF.

The chain recombines TRBV19 with TRBJ2-3; a possible D gene is TRBD1 (5 bases). The V gene's germline CDR1 is LNHDA and CDR2 SQIVND (reference sequence). Trimming left V 1 base short and J 2 bases short, with 13 bases between. The CDR3 totals 16 residues. The CDR3 DNA reads TGTGCCAGTAGTATAGGGGGCAGGTTCTACACAGATACGCAGTATTTT. Translating gives CASSIGGRFYTDTQYF.

The chain joins TRBV4-1 to TRBJ2-1; either TRBD1 or TRBD2 may supply D (5 bases each). Germline CDR1 is MGHRA and CDR2 is YSYEKL. The CDR3 loop spans 16 amino acids. Trimming cost V 4 bases and J 6 bases, with 19 bases left between them. CDR3 loop: CASSLRDRERGNEQFF. DNA of the CDR3: TGCGCCAGCAGCCTTCGGGACCGAGAAAGGGGCAATGAGCAGTTCTTC.

This clone has only a few counts. The rearrangement joins TRBV7-2 to TRBJ2-7, with no clear D. Germline lookup yields CDR1 SGHTA and CDR2 FQGNSA. V lost 0 bases and J lost 6, with 9 bases in between. This CDR3 region has 13 residues. Here the CDR3 reads CASSLAWASEQYF. CDR3 DNA: TGTGCCAGCAGCTTAGCTTGGGCTAGCGAGCAGTACTTC.

This clone has only a few counts. J is TRBJ1-3 and V is TRBV10-3; no clear D. Germline V gene lookup returns CDR1 ENHRY and CDR2 SYGVKD. V lost 7 bases and J 0 bases, leaving 13 bases between the germline ends. The CDR3 extends over 15 amino acids. The CDR3 DNA reads TGTGCCATCAAAGGCGCAGACTACTCTGGAAACACCATATATTTT. Protein: CAIKGADYSGNTIYF.

The chain employs TRBV5-4 and TRBJ2-7, with D unresolved. V was trimmed by 5 bases and J by 3 bases, leaving 12 bases between them. Germline V gene lookup returns CDR1 SGHNT and CDR2 YYREEE (reference sequence). The CDR3 is made up of 13 amino acids. Here the CDR3 reads CASSSDWDYEQYF. CDR3 DNA sequence: TGTGCCAGCAGTTCAGACTGGGACTACGAGCAGTACTTC.

The V and J genes are TRBV29-1 and TRBJ2-3, with unresolved D. This CDR3 contains 15 residues. The V gene lost 0 bases and the J gene lost 1 base, with 11 bases spanning the gap. Germline CDR1 reads SQVTM; CDR2 reads ANQGSEA. The CDR3 loop is CSVEDAASGTDTQYF. The CDR3 nucleotides are TGCAGCGTTGAAGATGCAGCATCGGGCACAGATACGCAGTATTTT.

The table lists this clone with a few counts. V and J are TRBV6-5 and TRBJ1-5, with D maybe TRBD1 (6 bases). CDR1 MNHEY and CDR2 SVGAGI come from the germline V gene. The CDR3 consists of 14 residues. Trimming left V 8 bases short and J 2 bases short, with 13 bases between. The DNA of the CDR3 is TGTGCCAGCGCTCTATCAGGGGGCAATCAGCCCCAGCATTTT. Amino acid sequence: CASALSGGNQPQHF.

The sample holds one count of this clone. The rearrangement uses TRBV29-1 and TRBJ2-6; the D is unclear. The germline V gene has CDR1 SQVTM and CDR2 ANQGSEA. V gave up 5 bases and J gave up 5 bases, with 22 bases separating them. This CDR3 has 17 residues. Here the CDR3 DNA reads TGCAGCGTTAAAAGGCCACGCATACAAAGTCGGGCCAACGTCCTGACTTTC. This translates into CSVKRPRIQSRANVLTF.

The table lists this clone with a count of one. The chain joins TRBV27 to TRBJ2-1; 9 bases agree with TRBD2. Germline V lookup: CDR1 MNHEY, CDR2 SMNVEV (reference sequence). V was clipped by 6 bases and J by 5 bases; unmatched bases: 11. The CDR3 length is 16 residues. This CDR3 reads CASSAISGGPNNEQFF. The DNA for the CDR3 is TGTGCCAGCAGCGCAATTAGCGGGGGCCCTAACAATGAGCAGTTCTTC.

This chain links TRBV19 with TRBJ2-7; 7 bases are a match to TRBD2. Germline CDR1 reads LNHDA; CDR2 reads SQIVND (reference sequence). The CDR3 contains 15 residues. Trimming took 10 bases from V and 3 from J; bases not matched to a gene: 15. CDR3 sequence reads: CATNSGLPGVYEQYF. DNA of the CDR3: TGTGCCACGAATTCGGGACTACCGGGGGTCTACGAGCAGTACTTC.

V and J are TRBV4-3 and TRBJ2-3, with D hard to call. Germline CDR1 reads LGHNA; CDR2 reads YSLEER. Trimming cost V 2 bases and J 5 bases, with 14 bases left between them. The CDR3 loop spans 15 amino acids. CDR3 sequence (DNA): TGCGCCAGCAGCCAAAGGGCCGCCGATTTAGATACGCAGTATTTT. Translating gives CASSQRAADLDTQYF.

V gene TRBV19 combines with J gene TRBJ1-1, with D possibly matching TRBD1 (5 bases). Germline lookup yields CDR1 LNHDA and CDR2 SQIVND (reference sequence). CDR3 length equals 13 residues. V was shortened by 5 bases and J by 2 bases, with 9 bases between the two germline ends. Here the CDR3 DNA reads TGTGCCAGTAGTCCGCAGGGCAACACTGAAGCTTTCTTT. Translation: CASSPQGNTEAFF.

The J gene is TRBJ2-6, the V gene TRBV7-6; D unclear. Germline-derived CDR1 and CDR2 are SGHVS and FNYEAQ. V lost 4 bases, J lost 0 bases, and 7 bases lay in between. The CDR3 is 15 residues long. For the CDR3, the DNA is TGTGCCAGCAGCTCTCGGATCTCTGGGGCCAACGTCCTGACTTTC. This sequence encodes CASSSRISGANVLTF. Complete variable domain (other parts from reference TRBV7-6 and TRBJ2-6): GAGVSQSPRYKVTKRGQDVALRCDPISGHVSLYWYRQALGQGPEFLTYFNYEAQQDKSGLPNDRFSAERPEGSISTLTIQRTEQRDSAMYRCASSSRISGANVLTFGAGSRLTVL.

On this clone itself: Other nucleotide sequences from this sample produce the same CDR3. The DNA of the CDR3 is TGTGCCAGCAGCTTAGGCAGACAAGAGACCCAGTACTTC. It encodes CASSLGRQETQYF. The V gene is TRBV7-6, the J gene TRBJ2-5; unclear D gene. The CDR3 sequence is 13 residues long. CDR1 is SGHVS, CDR2 FNYEAQ, per germline. Trimming took off 1 base at V and 2 bases at J, with 5 bases between the two ends.

This clone has just a few counts. The chain employs TRBV7-8 and TRBJ1-5; D is ambiguous. Germline loops: CDR1 SGHVS, CDR2 FQNEAQ. The CDR3 has 15 residues. Between the trimmed V and J ends, which lost 4 bases and 7 bases, there was a span of 17 bases. CDR3 sequence (DNA): TGTGCCAGCAGCTATTTGGAAACGATGGGGCAGCCCCAGCATTTT. Protein product: CASSYLETMGQPQHF.

The chain is built from TRBV6-5 and TRBJ2-5, with D unclear. V was cut by 0 bases and J by 4 bases, with 9 bases left in between. The germline CDR1 and CDR2 sequences are MNHEY and SVGAGI. The CDR3 length is 14 residues. The CDR3 reads CASSYSRRGETQYF. CDR3 coding DNA: TGTGCCAGCAGTTACTCACGGCGAGGAGAGACCCAGTACTTC.

The chain couples TRBV10-1 to TRBJ2-2, with D hard to call. Germline lookup yields CDR1 WNHNN and CDR2 SYGVQD (reference sequence). CDR3 size: 12 residues. V was pared by 7 bases and J by 0 bases, with 3 bases between. The CDR3 nucleotides are TGCGCCAGCAAAGCGAACACCGGGGAGCTGTTTTTT. Protein: CASKANTGELFF.